The 24 T cell receptor beta chains listed next were all sequenced from one sample in a study of identical twins. TCRdb ran MiXCR on the 5' RACE reads and lists one entry per CDR3 protein. This sample carries 450,000 to 500,000 distinct CDR3 sequences, 14% of them seen once, and the ten largest clones take more than 0.8%. The data were also submitted as part of a second study, on yellow fever vaccine responses in identical twins.

Material: CD4+ T cells sorted from blood. The receptors derive from a woman younger than 30 in good health.

This clonotype has just a few counts. This chain connects TRBV6-5 to TRBJ1-2; TRBD1 aligns across 7 bases. The germline CDR1 and CDR2 sequences are MNHEY and SVGAGI. V dropped 4 bases and J dropped 3; count of bases not matched to a gene: 8. CDR3 length: 15 residues. CDR3 bases: TGTGCCAGCAGTTCACACAGGGGAGGCTACTATGGCTACACCTTC. Encoded protein: CASSSHRGGYYGYTF.

In its sample, this clonotype was seen a few times. The J gene is TRBJ2-7, the V gene TRBV6-2 or TRBV6-3, with D maybe TRBD2 (5 bases). Germline lookup yields CDR1 MNHEY and CDR2 SVGEGT. V shed 2 bases and J shed 1 base, with 12 bases lying between them. CDR3 length: 15 residues. CDR3 sequence: CASSYGGSLSYEQYF. The CDR3 DNA is TGTGCCAGCAGTTACGGAGGCAGTTTATCCTACGAGCAGTACTTC.

This chain uses TRBV7-2 with TRBJ2-7; 7 nucleotides line up with TRBD1. J gave up 5 bases and V 5 bases, and 9 bases lay outside the gene matches. CDR3 size: 14 residues. CDR1 SGHTA and CDR2 FQGNSA come from the germline V gene. The CDR3 loop is CASSPDRWSDEQYF. CDR3 in DNA: TGTGCCAGCAGCCCGGACAGGTGGAGTGACGAGCAGTACTTC.

The chain carries TRBV30 and TRBJ2-2; 8 bases fit TRBD2. The trim removed 3 bases at V and 7 bases at J, leaving 10 bases unmatched. In germline, CDR1 is GTSNPN, CDR2 SVGIG (reference sequence). CDR3 length equals 15 residues. This CDR3 reads CAWRGGGRLGGELFF. The DNA for the CDR3 is TGTGCCTGGAGAGGAGGCGGGAGGCTAGGCGGGGAGCTGTTTTTT.

This clonotype was counted only a few times. V is TRBV12-3 or TRBV12-4 and J is TRBJ2-1; D gene ambiguous. V was cut by 5 bases and J by 8 bases, with 10 bases left in between. The length of the CDR3 is 12 residues. CDR3 in DNA: TGTGCCAGCAGTCAACGGGTCGATGAGCAGTTCTTC. This codes for CASSQRVDEQFF.

This chain connects TRBV10-3 to TRBJ1-5; the match to TRBD1 covers 12 bases. Germline V gene data show CDR1 as ENHRY and CDR2 as SYGVKD. The CDR3 loop spans 16 amino acids. V trimming: 4 bases; J trimming: 7 bases; junction bases outside the gene matches: 8. The CDR3 here is CAISGGDRGLVQPQHF. In DNA, the CDR3 is TGTGCCATCAGTGGGGGGGACAGGGGGCTGGTCCAGCCCCAGCATTTT.

The chain uses TRBV29-1 and TRBJ2-2; D is undetermined. Germline CDR1 SQVTM, CDR2 ANQGSEA. Trimming cost V 1 base and J 9 bases, with 6 bases left between them. The CDR3 is made up of 11 amino acids. In nucleotides, the CDR3 is TGCAGCGTTGAAGTAAGCCGGGAGCTGTTTTTT. It codes for CSVEVSRELFF.

This clonotype was observed a handful of times. A read error is possible here, since a much larger clone lies one base away. The CDR3 here is CASRNADTQYF. CDR3 in DNA: TGTGCCAGCAGGAACGCAGATACGCAGTATTTT. The chain recombines TRBV28 with TRBJ2-3; D ambiguous. Germline V CDR1 and CDR2: MDHEN, SYDVKM. The V gene lost 6 bases and the J gene lost 4 bases, with 5 bases spanning the gap. The CDR3 is 11 residues long.

This chain connects TRBV7-2 to TRBJ2-7; D gene unclear. CDR1 is SGHTA, CDR2 FQGNSA, per germline. The CDR3 consists of 12 residues. V was pared by 5 bases and J by 0 bases, with 5 bases between. DNA of the CDR3: TGTGCCAGCAGCGCCCGCTCCTACGAGCAGTACTTC. This translates into CASSARSYEQYF.

This clonotype was observed a few times. The rearrangement joins TRBV28 to TRBJ2-7; D unresolved. Germline V gives CDR1 MDHEN, CDR2 SYDVKM. Trimming cost V 2 bases and J 6 bases, with 8 bases left between them. The CDR3 covers 12 residues. DNA of the CDR3: TGTGCCAGCAGTTTAAGGTTGGGCGAGCAGTACTTC. Translating it yields CASSLRLGEQYF. The entire variable domain, with the rest obtained from reference TRBV28 and TRBJ2-7, is as follows: DVKVTQSSRYLVKRTGEKVFLECVQDMDHENMFWYRQDPGLGLRLIYFSYDVKMKEKGDIPEGYSVSREKKERFSLILESASTNQTSMYLCASSLRLGEQYFGPGTRLTVT.

The chain couples TRBV13 to TRBJ1-1, with 12 bases fitting TRBD1. V dropped 6 bases and J dropped 7; count of bases not matched to a gene: 12. The CDR3 covers 16 residues. CDR1 and CDR2 (germline): PRHDT, FYEKMQ (reference sequence). The CDR3 protein is CASRGAPGQGAIEAFF. For the CDR3, the DNA is TGTGCCAGCAGAGGTGCTCCGGGACAGGGGGCGATTGAAGCTTTCTTT.

Only a few counts were recorded for this clonotype. The gene calls are TRBV29-1 and TRBJ2-7, with 9 bases identical to TRBD1. Germline values: CDR1 SQVTM, CDR2 ANQGSEA. The trim removed 7 bases at V and 0 bases at J, leaving 7 bases unmatched. This CDR3 has 14 residues. The DNA for the CDR3 is TGCAGCGCACGACAGGGGGTTAACTCCTACGAGCAGTACTTC. This codes for CSARQGVNSYEQYF.

V gene TRBV7-2 combines with J gene TRBJ2-1; 13 bases line up with TRBD2. CDR3 length: 16 amino acids. From germline, CDR1 is SGHTA and CDR2 FQGNSA. V lost 5 bases and J lost 5; bases outside the gene matches: 6. For the CDR3, the DNA is TGTGCCAGCAGCCCCCGACTAGCGGGAGGACACAATGAGCAGTTCTTC. Encoded protein: CASSPRLAGGHNEQFF.

Ten or more counts support this clonotype. This chain links TRBV6-1 with TRBJ2-1; 12 nucleotides align to TRBD2. CDR1 MNHNS and CDR2 SASEGT come from the germline V gene. Trimming took 6 bases from V and 6 from J; bases not matched to a gene: 9. The CDR3 spans 16 residues. The CDR3 sequence: CASRHQLAGGGNEQFF. In DNA form, the CDR3 reads TGTGCCAGCAGACACCAACTAGCGGGGGGAGGCAATGAGCAGTTCTTC.

In nucleotides, the CDR3 is TGTGCCAGCAGGGGCTACCTGGAGCAAGAGACCCAGTACTTC. Protein: CASRGYLEQETQYF. The rearrangement links TRBV27 to TRBJ2-5; no clear D gene. V lost 6 bases and J 2 bases, leaving 13 bases between the germline ends. This CDR3 has 14 amino acids. The germline V gene has CDR1 MNHEY and CDR2 SMNVEV (reference sequence).

The chain is built from TRBV7-2 and TRBJ1-5; TRBD1 might be the D (6 bases). This CDR3 is 15 amino acids long. Germline V CDR1 and CDR2: SGHTA, FQGNSA. The V end was cut by 1 base, the J end by 3 bases, with 10 bases between. CDR3 nucleotides: TGTGCCAGCAGCTTAGAGACAGGCACCAATCAGCCCCAGCATTTT. The encoded protein is CASSLETGTNQPQHF. The full variable domain, its missing parts supplied by reference TRBV7-2 and TRBJ1-5, is GAGVSQSPSNKVTEKGKDVELRCDPISGHTALYWYRQSLGQGLEFLIYFQGNSAPDKSGLPSDRFSAERTGGSVSTLTIQRTQQEDSAVYLCASSLETGTNQPQHFGDGTRLSIL.

This clonotype appeared many times. J is TRBJ2-3 and V is TRBV6-5; D remains ambiguous. V gave up 4 bases and J gave up 2 bases, with 16 bases separating them. The CDR3 sequence is 16 residues long. The germline V gene encodes CDR1 MNHEY and CDR2 SVGAGI. The CDR3 reads CASSLGTGVATDTQYF. The CDR3 nucleotides are TGTGCCAGCAGTTTAGGAACGGGTGTCGCCACAGATACGCAGTATTTT.

The V and J genes are TRBV12-3 or TRBV12-4 and TRBJ2-7; 14 bases align to TRBD2. V was clipped by 5 bases and J by 9 bases; unmatched bases: 9. The CDR3 loop spans 15 amino acids. For the CDR3, the DNA is TGTGCCAGCAGTCCAGAGGGACTAGCGGGAGAGGCGCAGTACTTC. This sequence encodes CASSPEGLAGEAQYF.

The chain joins TRBV11-1 to TRBJ2-6; 8 positions match TRBD1. Germline assignment: CDR1 SGHAT and CDR2 FQDESV (reference sequence). Trimming took 6 bases from V and 0 from J; bases not matched to a gene: 10. The length of the CDR3 is 18 residues. The CDR3 DNA follows: TGTGCCAGCAGTTTCACAGGGGGTGCCCTCTCTGGGGCCAACGTCCTGACTTTC. It is translated as CASSFTGGALSGANVLTF.

The table lists this clonotype with many counts. This sequence joins TRBV4-1 and TRBJ2-2; no firm D call. V lost 0 bases to trimming and J lost 4 bases, with 18 bases between them. Germline CDR1 is MGHRA and CDR2 is YSYEKL. The CDR3 totals 18 residues. The CDR3 sequence: CASSQDSHSLVSTGELFF. The CDR3 coding sequence is TGCGCCAGCAGCCAAGATTCCCACTCCCTTGTCAGCACCGGGGAGCTGTTTTTT.

This chain links TRBV12-3 or TRBV12-4 with TRBJ2-1, with TRBD2 matching over 9 bases. V trimming: 6 bases; J trimming: 6 bases; junction bases outside the gene matches: 6. The CDR3 runs to 14 residues. CDR3 nucleotides: TGTGCCAGCAGGGATAGCGGGAGTGGCAATGAGCAGTTCTTC. It specifies CASRDSGSGNEQFF.

The chain recombines TRBV6-2 or TRBV6-3 with TRBJ2-2, with TRBD2 matching over 10 bases. CDR3 length: 17 amino acids. The germline V gene encodes CDR1 MNHEY and CDR2 SVGEGT. Trimming removed 0 bases from V and 3 bases from J; junction bases left unmatched: 4. CDR3: CASSYSNLAGDTGELFF. The CDR3, as DNA: TGTGCCAGCAGTTACTCGAATCTAGCGGGAGACACCGGGGAGCTGTTTTTT.

The chain links TRBV5-5 to TRBJ2-7; the match to TRBD2 covers 11 bases. The CDR3 has 15 residues. Germline V lookup: CDR1 SGHKS, CDR2 YYEKEE (reference sequence). Unmatched junction bases numbered 8, after V lost 5 bases and J lost 4 bases. CDR3 protein: CASRLLAGDAYEQYF. The CDR3 nucleotides read TGTGCCAGCAGGCTACTAGCGGGAGATGCGTACGAGCAGTACTTC. The whole variable domain, remainder taken from reference TRBV5-5 and TRBJ2-7, is DAGVTQSPTHLIKTRGQQVTLRCSPISGHKSVSWYQQVLGQGPQFIFQYYEKEERGRGNFPDRFSARQFPNYSSELNVNALLLGDSALYLCASRLLAGDAYEQYFGPGTRLTVT.

The table lists this clonotype with a few counts. The rearrangement joins TRBV4-2 to TRBJ2-7, with TRBD1 matching over 9 bases. The CDR3 runs 15 residues. Germline trimming cut 0 bases from V and 5 bases from J; bases unmatched to any gene: 5. Germline CDR1 reads LGHNA; CDR2 reads YNFKEQ. The CDR3 protein is CASSQETGGWNEQYF. The CDR3 bases are TGTGCCAGCAGCCAAGAAACAGGGGGCTGGAACGAGCAGTACTTC.